A selection of T cell receptor beta chains follows, all from one sample in a study of blood T cells in healthy people across ages. In TCRdb, the 5' RACE reads were re-called with MiXCR into one record per CDR3 protein. This sample carries 950,000 to 1,200,000 distinct CDR3 sequences, around two fifths of them seen once, and the ten largest clones take about 12%. Sequencing input: blood. These receptors all stem from a man aged 18 to 29 in good health. CDR3s include the opening cysteine and the closing phenylalanine or tryptophan.

cdr3_length	v_call	j_call	cdr3_aa
14	TRBV7-2	TRBJ2-7	CASSSGLAPYEQYF
14	TRBV14	TRBJ2-3	CASSHHMREGPQYF
15	TRBV5-1	TRBJ2-3	CASSLGRGKTDTQYF
15	TRBV3-1	TRBJ2-1	CASSLESGGEDEQFF
16	TRBV20-1	TRBJ2-1	CSAYAGGAGGHNEQFF
15	TRBV9	TRBJ1-4	CASSPLDGVVEKLFF
14	TRBV7-9	TRBJ1-2	CASSFTGANYGYTF
15	TRBV27	TRBJ2-3	CASGPGLVVTDTQYF
16	TRBV20-1	TRBJ2-3	CSAPGLAGGNTDTQYF
16	TRBV10-3	TRBJ2-3	CAIRHPKAGGVDTQYF
13	TRBV28	TRBJ2-1	CASTLRSYNEQFF
14	TRBV27	TRBJ2-2	CASSVQANTGELFF
11	TRBV9	TRBJ2-3	CASSATDTQYF
12	TRBV27	TRBJ1-2	CASSPGGSGYTF
15	TRBV2	TRBJ2-7	CASSEAITVGGEQYF
18	TRBV20-1	TRBJ2-1	CSARGFDVQMSSYNEQFF
13	TRBV5-4	TRBJ2-7	CASSPYLDDEQYF
13	TRBV20-1	TRBJ2-3	CSVGRGSTDTQYF
14	TRBV5-1	TRBJ1-2	CASSPRNPNYGYTF